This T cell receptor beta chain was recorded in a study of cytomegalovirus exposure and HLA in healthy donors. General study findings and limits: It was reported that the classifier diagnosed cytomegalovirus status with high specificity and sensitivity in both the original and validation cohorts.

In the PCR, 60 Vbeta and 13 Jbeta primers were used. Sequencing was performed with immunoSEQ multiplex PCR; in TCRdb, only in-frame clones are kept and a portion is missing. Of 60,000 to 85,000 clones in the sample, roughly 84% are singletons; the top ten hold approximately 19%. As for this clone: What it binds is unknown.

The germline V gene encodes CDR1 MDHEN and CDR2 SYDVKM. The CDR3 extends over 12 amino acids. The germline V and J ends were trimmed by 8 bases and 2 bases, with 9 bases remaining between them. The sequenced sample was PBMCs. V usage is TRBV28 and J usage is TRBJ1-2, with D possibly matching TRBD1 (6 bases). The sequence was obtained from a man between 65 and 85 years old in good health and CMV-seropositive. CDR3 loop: CASGRGNYGYTF. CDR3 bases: TGTGCCAGCGGCAGGGGAAACTATGGCTACACCTTC.